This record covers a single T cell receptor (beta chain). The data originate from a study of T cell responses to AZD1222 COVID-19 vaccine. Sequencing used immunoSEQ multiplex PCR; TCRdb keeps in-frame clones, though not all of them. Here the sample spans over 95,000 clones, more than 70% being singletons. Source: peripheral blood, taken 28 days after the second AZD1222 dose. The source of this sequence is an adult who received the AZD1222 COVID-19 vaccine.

The CDR3 sequence is CASSPGTTYGYTF. The CDR3 nucleotides read TGTGCCAGCAGCCCTGGGACAACCTATGGCTACACCTTC. The rearrangement links TRBV7-8 to TRBJ1-2; possibly TRBD1 for D (6 bases). V was trimmed by 5 bases and J by 4 bases, leaving 11 bases between them. Germline loops: CDR1 SGHVS, CDR2 FQNEAQ. The CDR3 sequence is 13 residues long.